These T cell receptor beta chains were read from a single sample in a study of metastatic and nonmetastatic thyroid tumors. Using MiXCR, TCRdb reanalyzed the PCR reads. The sample lists tens of thousands of clones; around 17% were seen once. The material sequenced was blood. The receptors derive from a female donor with papillary thyroid cancer or a benign thyroid nodule (not recorded which). Some clones in this sample may be carry-over from other donors' samples. CDR3s include the opening cysteine and the closing phenylalanine or tryptophan. The D gene is left open where the match is weak. Size values are once, few and many counts, or a class for expanded clones, and some rows have none.

>TRBV19|TRBJ2-2|few|TRBD2
CASSPRLAGNTGELFF
TGTGCCAGTAGTCCTCGACTAGCGGGTAACACCGGGGAGCTGTTTTTT
>TRBV5-8|TRBJ2-5|NA|NA
CASSLIMRQGLETQYF
TGTGCCAGCAGCTTGATCATGAGGCAGGGGCTGGAGACCCAGTACTTC
>TRBV3-1|TRBJ2-4|many|NA
CASSQGDIQYF
TGTGCCAGCAGCCAAGGTGACATTCAGTACTTC
>TRBV2|TRBJ1-1|many|TRBD1
CASSVGQGITEAFF
TGTGCCAGCAGTGTGGGACAGGGTATCACTGAAGCTTTCTTT
>TRBV24-1|TRBJ2-5|many|TRBD2
CATSDLEEAGGIETQYF
TGTGCCACCAGTGATTTGGAGGAGGCGGGAGGGATAGAGACCCAGTACTTC
>TRBV28|TRBJ2-3|medium-sized|TRBD2
CASSARTSGIDTQYF
TGTGCCAGCAGTGCTCGGACTAGCGGGATTGATACGCAGTATTTT
>TRBV6-1|TRBJ1-4|many|NA
CASSGPSEVRDEKLFF
TGTGCCAGCAGTGGACCCAGCGAAGTACGGGATGAAAAACTGTTTTTT
>TRBV28|TRBJ1-4|many|NA
CASSPDRYNEKLFF
TGTGCCAGCAGCCCTGACAGGTATAATGAAAAACTGTTTTTT
>TRBV2|TRBJ1-3|few|NA
CASSDVRSGNTIYF
TGTGCCAGCAGTGATGTGCGCTCTGGAAACACCATATATTTT
>TRBV6-1|TRBJ2-2|large|TRBD1
CASRLGGGPGELFF
TGTGCCAGCAGGCTAGGGGGCGGCCCCGGGGAGCTGTTTTTT
>TRBV6-4|TRBJ2-1|few|NA
CASASFPGCGDEQFF
TGTGCCAGCGCTTCGTTCCCGGGATGCGGGGATGAGCAGTTCTTC
>TRBV19|TRBJ1-5|many|NA
CASLARGSNQPQHF
TGTGCCAGCCTAGCCCGGGGGAGCAATCAGCCCCAGCATTTT
>TRBV20-1|TRBJ1-2|many|NA
CSARRTGLSGYTF
TGCAGTGCTAGAAGAACAGGGTTGAGTGGCTACACCTTC
>TRBV18|TRBJ2-3|NA|NA
CASSPREMGRADTQYF
TGTGCCAGCTCACCAAGGGAGATGGGGCGCGCAGATACGCAGTATTTT
>TRBV3-1|TRBJ2-5|many|NA
CASSPGGNEETQYF
TGTGCCAGCAGCCCGGGCGGAAATGAAGAGACCCAGTACTTC
>TRBV28|TRBJ1-2|NA|NA
CASSLVRQLGGYNF
TGTGCCAGCAGTTTGGTAAGACAGCTGGGAGGCTACAACTTC
>TRBV5-1|TRBJ1-5|many|NA
CASSFGGVGQPQHF
TGCGCCAGCAGCTTCGGGGGGGTAGGCCAGCCCCAGCATTTT
>TRBV6-2/TRBV6-3|TRBJ1-4|many|NA
CASTGQKEKLFF
TGTGCCAGCACCGGACAGAAAGAAAAACTGTTTTTT
>TRBV28|TRBJ2-7|NA|TRBD2
CASSFPLAGGQYEQYF
TGTGCCAGCAGTTTTCCCCTAGCGGGAGGGCAGTACGAGCAGTACTTC
>TRBV5-6|TRBJ2-4|few|NA
CASSLSVGWGAKNIQYF
TGTGCCAGCAGCTTGAGCGTCGGGTGGGGAGCCAAAAACATTCAGTACTTC
>TRBV19|TRBJ2-7|many|NA
CASSMSWDSGLYEQYF
TGTGCCAGTAGTATGTCGTGGGATAGCGGACTCTACGAGCAGTACTTC
>TRBV12-5|TRBJ2-3|many|NA
CASGLVVGSSEIWTDTQYF
TGTGCTAGTGGTTTGGTAGTTGGTTCTAGCGAAATTTGGACAGATACGCAGTATTTT
>TRBV5-4|TRBJ1-3|many|NA
CASSLDSGNTIYF
TGTGCCAGCAGCTTGGACTCTGGAAACACCATATATTTT
>TRBV6-5|TRBJ1-1|many|NA
CASSYGGRKAFF
TGTGCCAGCAGTTATGGGGGGCGCAAAGCTTTCTTT
>TRBV6-1|TRBJ2-1|few|NA
CASSEDWVNEQFF
TGTGCCAGCAGTGAAGACTGGGTCAATGAGCAGTTCTTC
>TRBV3-1|TRBJ2-3|many|NA
CASSQVDSQDTQYF
TGTGCCAGCAGCCAAGTGGACTCCCAAGATACGCAGTATTTT
>TRBV20-1|TRBJ2-7|NA|NA
CSAGTYEQYF
TGCAGTGCTGGCACCTACGAGCAGTACTTC
>TRBV7-9|TRBJ1-5|many|NA
CASSPDAISPQHF
TGTGCCAGCAGCCCCGACGCGATCAGCCCCCAGCATTTT
>TRBV5-1|TRBJ2-1|many|NA
CASSLSTLNEQFF
TGCGCCAGCAGCTTGAGTACACTCAATGAGCAGTTCTTC
>TRBV24-1|TRBJ1-2|many|TRBD1
CATSLQGVSYTF
TGTGCCACCAGCTTACAGGGGGTAAGCTACACCTTC
>TRBV5-1|TRBJ2-7|few|NA
CASSLALRRETYEQYF
TGCGCCAGCAGCTTGGCTCTGAGGCGGGAAACCTACGAGCAGTACTTC
>TRBV6-1|TRBJ2-7|NA|NA
CASSGETGFYEQYF
TGTGCCAGCAGTGGGGAAACTGGATTCTACGAGCAGTACTTC
>TRBV30|TRBJ2-5|many|NA
CAWLRARTGTKVWETQYF
TGTGCCTGGCTAAGGGCGAGAACCGGGACCAAAGTTTGGGAGACCCAGTACTTC
>TRBV7-8|TRBJ1-3|NA|NA
CASSLSGVRLSGNTIYF
TGTGCCAGCAGCTTATCTGGGGTGCGGCTCTCTGGAAACACCATATATTTT
>TRBV14|TRBJ2-3|NA|NA
CASSQDTIQRQSTDTQYF
TGTGCCAGCAGCCAAGATACTATCCAGCGGCAGAGCACAGATACGCAGTATTTT
>TRBV12-3/TRBV12-4|TRBJ1-1|many|NA
CASTRGGTEAFF
TGTGCCAGCACCCGTGGAGGGACTGAAGCTTTCTTT
>TRBV25-1|TRBJ1-2|NA|NA
CASSDNGREYGYTF
TGTGCCAGCAGTGACAATGGCAGGGAATATGGCTACACATTC
>TRBV6-2/TRBV6-3|TRBJ1-2|few|NA
CASIPAGDCGYTF
TGTGCCAGCATACCTGCGGGGGACTGTGGCTACACCTTC
>TRBV12-3/TRBV12-4|TRBJ1-1|NA|NA
CASSLAGIPQAFF
TGTGCCAGCAGTTTGGCCGGGATCCCTCAAGCTTTCTTT
>TRBV6-1|TRBJ1-5|many|NA
CASSTPDSASNQPQHF
TGTGCCAGCAGTACTCCAGACAGCGCTAGCAATCAGCCCCAGCATTTT
>TRBV19|TRBJ2-7|few|NA
CASSVLEGEQYF
TGTGCCAGTAGCGTCCTAGAGGGTGAGCAGTACTTC
>TRBV20-1|TRBJ1-1|many|NA
CSASRGFDTEAFF
TGCAGTGCTAGCAGAGGGTTTGACACTGAAGCTTTCTTT